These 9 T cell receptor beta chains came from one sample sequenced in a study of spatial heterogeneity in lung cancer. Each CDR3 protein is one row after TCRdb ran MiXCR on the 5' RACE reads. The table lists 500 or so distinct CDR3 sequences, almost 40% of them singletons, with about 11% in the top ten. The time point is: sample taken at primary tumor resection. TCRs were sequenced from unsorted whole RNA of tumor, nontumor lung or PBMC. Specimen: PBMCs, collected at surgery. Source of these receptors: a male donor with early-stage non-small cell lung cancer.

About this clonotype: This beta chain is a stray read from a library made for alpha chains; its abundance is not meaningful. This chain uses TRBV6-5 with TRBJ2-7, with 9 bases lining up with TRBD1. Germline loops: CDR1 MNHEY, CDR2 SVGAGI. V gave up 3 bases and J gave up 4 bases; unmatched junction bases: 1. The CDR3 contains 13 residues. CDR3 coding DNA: TGTGCCAGCAGTTATGGGACAGGGTACGAGCAGTACTTC. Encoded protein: CASSYGTGYEQYF.

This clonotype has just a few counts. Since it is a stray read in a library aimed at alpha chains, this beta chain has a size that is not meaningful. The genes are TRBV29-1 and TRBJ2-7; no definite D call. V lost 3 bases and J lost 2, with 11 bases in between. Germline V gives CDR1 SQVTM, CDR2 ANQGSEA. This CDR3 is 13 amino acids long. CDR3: CSVESATAYEQYF. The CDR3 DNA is TGCAGCGTTGAGTCAGCTACCGCCTACGAGCAGTACTTC.

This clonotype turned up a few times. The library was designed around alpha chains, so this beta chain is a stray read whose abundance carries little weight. The CDR3 nucleotides are TGTGCCAGCAGTTTAGGGGGAGACTACGAGCAGTACTTC. Amino acids: CASSLGGDYEQYF. This chain joins TRBV12-3 or TRBV12-4 and TRBJ2-7; a weak D match, TRBD2 (5 bases). Trimming took off 1 base at V and 3 bases at J, with 7 bases between the two ends. This CDR3 comprises 13 residues.

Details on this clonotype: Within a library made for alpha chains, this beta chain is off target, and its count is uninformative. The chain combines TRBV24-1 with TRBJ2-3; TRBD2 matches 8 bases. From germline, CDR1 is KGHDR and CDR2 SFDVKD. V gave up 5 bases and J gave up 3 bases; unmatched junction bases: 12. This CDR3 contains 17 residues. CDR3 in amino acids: CATSAITEGLGTDTQYF. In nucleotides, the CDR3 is TGTGCCACCAGTGCTATAACAGAGGGACTAGGGACAGATACGCAGTATTTT.

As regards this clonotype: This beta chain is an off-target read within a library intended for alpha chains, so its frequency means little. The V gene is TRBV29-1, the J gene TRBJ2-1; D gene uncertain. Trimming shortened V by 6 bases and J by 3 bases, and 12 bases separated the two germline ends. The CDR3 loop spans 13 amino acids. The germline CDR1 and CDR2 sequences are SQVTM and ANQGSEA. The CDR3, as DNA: TGCAGCGTAGGCAGTAGTCACTACAATGAGCAGTTCTTC. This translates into CSVGSSHYNEQFF.

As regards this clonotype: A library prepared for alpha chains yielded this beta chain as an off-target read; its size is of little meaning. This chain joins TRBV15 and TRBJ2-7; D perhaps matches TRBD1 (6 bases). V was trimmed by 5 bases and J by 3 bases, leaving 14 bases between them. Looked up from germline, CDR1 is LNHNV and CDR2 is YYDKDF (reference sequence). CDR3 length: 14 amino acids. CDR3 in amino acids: CATSRTGNFYEQYF. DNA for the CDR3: TGTGCCACCAGCCGCACAGGGAACTTCTACGAGCAGTACTTC.

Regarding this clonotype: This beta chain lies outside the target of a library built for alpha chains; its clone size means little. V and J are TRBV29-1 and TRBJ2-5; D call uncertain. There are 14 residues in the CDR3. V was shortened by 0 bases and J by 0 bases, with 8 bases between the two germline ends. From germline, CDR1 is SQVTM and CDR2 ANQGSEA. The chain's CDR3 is CSVEDRQYQETQYF. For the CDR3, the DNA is TGCAGCGTTGAAGATAGGCAGTACCAAGAGACCCAGTACTTC.

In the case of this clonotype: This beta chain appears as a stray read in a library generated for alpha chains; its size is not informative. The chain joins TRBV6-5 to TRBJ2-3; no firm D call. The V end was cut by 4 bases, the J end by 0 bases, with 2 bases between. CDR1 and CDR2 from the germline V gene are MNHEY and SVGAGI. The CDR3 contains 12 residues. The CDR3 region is CASSSSTDTQYF. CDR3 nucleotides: TGTGCCAGCAGTTCAAGCACAGATACGCAGTATTTT.

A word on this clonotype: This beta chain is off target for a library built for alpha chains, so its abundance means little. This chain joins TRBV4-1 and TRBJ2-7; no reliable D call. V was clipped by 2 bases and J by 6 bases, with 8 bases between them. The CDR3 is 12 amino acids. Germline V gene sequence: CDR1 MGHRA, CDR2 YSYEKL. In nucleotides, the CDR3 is TGCGCCAGCAGCCAATCGCTGGGCGAGCAGTACTTC. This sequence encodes CASSQSLGEQYF.